This TCR beta chain was documented in a study of cytomegalovirus exposure and HLA in healthy donors. As for this clone: The antigen remains undetermined.

Use of 60 Vbeta and 13 Jbeta primers characterized the PCR. As processed by the authors: Among the unique TCR beta chains that a later analysis counted, about 84 million in all, 9.5 million to 11 million were shared. Clones were read by immunoSEQ multiplex PCR, and TCRdb kept only the in-frame ones, dropping some. V, J and clone size are those of that table, while D and trimming were read from the DNA. The data show 25,000 to 35,000 clones, about 83% seen once. Germline CDR1 and CDR2: SGHTA and FQGNSA. Trimming at V came to 2 bases and at J to 0 bases, leaving 12 bases not matched to a gene. The CDR3 sequence is 18 residues long. Points from the study as a whole: By a later analysis, the bulk of CMV-associated TCR beta chains appeared HLA-restricted.

Specimen: PBMCs. The rearrangement uses TRBV7-2 and TRBJ2-7; 8 nucleotides line up with TRBD2. The clonotype comes from a boy aged 5-17 years in good health and CMV-seronegative. CDR3 loop: CASSLYPMTSVSSYEQYF. For the CDR3, the DNA is TGTGCCAGCAGCTTATACCCGATGACTAGCGTAAGCTCCTACGAGCAGTACTTC.